These 27 T cell receptor beta chains share one sample of origin, sequenced in a study of control samples from healthy donors and cancer patients. Generated by immunoSEQ multiplex PCR, the TCRdb table keeps only in-frame clones and is missing some. Altogether 57,000 or so clones are present, 90% to 95% being singletons, with the ten largest covering 4%. Specimen: blood. These receptors all come from a man aged 25-45 years in good health.

The rearrangement uses TRBV6-1 and TRBJ2-7, with D perhaps assigned TRBD1 or TRBD2 (6 bases each). Germline lookup yields CDR1 MNHNS and CDR2 SASEGT. V was shortened by 3 bases and J by 3 bases, with 15 bases between the two germline ends. There are 15 residues in the CDR3. CDR3 region: CASSDNGGRGYEQYF. Written as DNA, the CDR3 is TGTGCCAGCAGTGATAACGGGGGCAGAGGCTACGAGCAGTACTTC.

This clone was counted a few times. The chain links TRBV27 to TRBJ2-5, with D possibly being TRBD2 (6 bases). Germline CDR1 reads MNHEY; CDR2 reads SMNVEV (reference sequence). Trimming took off 5 bases at V and 3 bases at J, with 13 bases between the two ends. CDR3 length: 14 residues. The CDR3 reads CASSNHRLEETQYF. The CDR3 DNA sequence: TGTGCCAGCAGTAACCACCGACTAGAAGAGACCCAGTACTTC.

This chain connects TRBV7-9 to TRBJ1-1; D not resolved. This CDR3 contains 11 residues. V was pared by 5 bases and J by 6 bases, with 7 bases between. The germline V gene encodes CDR1 SEHNR and CDR2 FQNEAQ (reference sequence). The DNA for the CDR3 is TGTGCCAGCAGCCTCAGTTCTGAAGCTTTCTTT. Its protein is CASSLSSEAFF.

The V and J genes are TRBV28 and TRBJ1-1; 8 bases match TRBD1. The germline CDR1 and CDR2 sequences are MDHEN and SYDVKM. The CDR3 consists of 15 residues. V lost 4 bases and J lost 2; bases outside the gene matches: 6. CDR3 sequence (DNA): TGTGCCAGCAGTTCTCCAGGGGGCGCAAACACTGAAGCTTTCTTT. This codes for CASSSPGGANTEAFF.

This sequence joins TRBV7-9 and TRBJ2-7; 12 bases agree with TRBD1. CDR3 length: 15 residues. Losses at the gene ends were 3 bases for V and 5 bases for J; bases not matched to a gene: 5. Per germline, CDR1 SEHNR and CDR2 FQNEAQ (reference sequence). The CDR3 DNA reads as TGTGCCAGCAGCTTCACGGGACAGGGGGCGAACGAGCAGTACTTC. Its translation: CASSFTGQGANEQYF.

The rearrangement joins TRBV4-1 to TRBJ2-3; D tentatively reads TRBD1 or TRBD2 (6 bases each). The CDR3 is made up of 15 amino acids. CDR1 and CDR2 (germline): MGHRA, YSYEKL. With 1 base removed from V and 2 bases from J, the gap between germline ends came to 10 bases. CDR3 sequence: CASSQARGLTDTQYF. The CDR3 DNA reads as TGCGCCAGCAGCCAAGCCAGGGGACTCACAGATACGCAGTATTTT.

V gene TRBV6-4 combines with J gene TRBJ1-2; TRBD1 aligns across 8 bases. The junction had 7 bases not matched to a gene; V was cut back by 4 bases and J by 6 bases. The CDR3 is made up of 14 amino acids. Germline CDR1 reads MRHNA; CDR2 reads SNTAGT. The CDR3: CASSAGGDGDGYTF. CDR3 sequence (DNA): TGTGCCAGCAGTGCAGGGGGCGATGGAGATGGCTACACCTTC.

The CDR3 DNA sequence: TGCGCCAGCAGCTGGGCCCCACGTAGTAACACTGAAGCTTTCTTT. Protein: CASSWAPRSNTEAFF. The rearrangement links TRBV5-1 to TRBJ1-1; D call uncertain. The germline V gene has CDR1 SGHRS and CDR2 YFSETQ. The V end was cut by 3 bases, the J end by 2 bases, with 14 bases between. This CDR3 region has 15 residues.

The J gene is TRBJ1-1, the V gene TRBV5-4; no reliable D call. The CDR3 spans 14 residues. Germline V lookup: CDR1 SGHNT, CDR2 YYREEE (reference sequence). V lost 1 base and J 1 base, leaving 8 bases between the germline ends. The CDR3 here is CASSLQEANTEAFF. CDR3 nucleotide sequence: TGTGCCAGCAGCTTGCAGGAGGCGAACACTGAAGCTTTCTTT.

V and J are TRBV18 and TRBJ2-2; perhaps TRBD1 as D (6 bases). V lost 1 base to trimming and J lost 0 bases, with 9 bases between them. Germline V gene data show CDR1 as KGHSH and CDR2 as LQKENI. The length of the CDR3 is 16 residues. The CDR3 here is CASSPRYRANTGELFF. CDR3 DNA: TGTGCCAGCTCACCACGGTACAGGGCGAACACCGGGGAGCTGTTTTTT.

The chain employs TRBV4-3 and TRBJ1-4, with D hard to call. Per the germline V gene, CDR1 is LGHNA and CDR2 is YSLEER. Trimming took 0 bases from V and 3 from J, leaving 8 bases between them. The CDR3 has 15 amino acids. The CDR3 loop reads CASSQDEGSNEKLFF. The CDR3 nucleotides read TGCGCCAGCAGCCAAGATGAGGGATCTAATGAAAAACTGTTTTTT.

The chain is built from TRBV24-1 and TRBJ2-2; the D is unclear. CDR3 length: 15 residues. In germline, CDR1 is KGHDR, CDR2 SFDVKD. The V and J ends lost 3 bases and 3 bases respectively, with 10 bases between them. For the CDR3, the DNA is TGTGCCACCAGTGATACTTTTAGAGACACCGGGGAGCTGTTTTTT. This translates into CATSDTFRDTGELFF.

The V and J genes are TRBV5-4 and TRBJ1-4; 11 bases match TRBD1. This CDR3 region has 16 residues. The junction had 13 bases not matched to a gene; V was cut back by 4 bases and J by 11 bases. Germline CDR1 is SGHNT and CDR2 is YYREEE (reference sequence). The CDR3 DNA reads TGTGCCAGCAGCATTACCGGGACAGGGGGAATGTTGAAACTGTTTTTT. This sequence encodes CASSITGTGGMLKLFF. Looking up the rest from reference TRBV5-4 and TRBJ1-4 gives the full variable domain: ETGVTQSPTHLIKTRGQQVTLRCSSQSGHNTVSWYQQALGQGPQFIFQYYREEENGRGNFPPRFSGLQFPNYSSELNVNALELDDSALYLCASSITGTGGMLKLFFGSGTQLSVL.

This clone appeared once. The genes are TRBV28 and TRBJ2-7; D uncertain. Germline V lookup: CDR1 MDHEN, CDR2 SYDVKM. The CDR3 consists of 12 residues. The V end was cut by 2 bases, the J end by 4 bases, with 6 bases between. The CDR3 sequence is CASSLGRYEQYF. The CDR3 region has the DNA TGTGCCAGCAGTTTAGGACGGTACGAGCAGTACTTC.

V is TRBV9 and J is TRBJ2-1; 9 nucleotides match TRBD2. This CDR3 comprises 15 residues. In germline, CDR1 is SGDLS, CDR2 YYNGEE. V lost 2 bases and J lost 5; bases outside the gene matches: 5. The CDR3 spells CASSVSTSGHNEQFF. CDR3 DNA sequence: TGTGCCAGCAGCGTTTCGACTAGCGGTCACAATGAGCAGTTCTTC.

The CDR3 DNA reads TGTGCCACCAGCAGAGAGGACAGGGGGAACGAGCAGTACTTC. Protein sequence: CATSREDRGNEQYF. J is TRBJ2-7 and V is TRBV15; 10 positions match TRBD1. V lost 0 bases, J lost 5 bases, and 1 base stayed unmatched. Germline lookup yields CDR1 LNHNV and CDR2 YYDKDF (reference sequence). The CDR3 spans 14 residues.

The chain carries TRBV3-1 (or the pseudogene TRBV3-2) and TRBJ2-1, with D possibly TRBD1 on 5 matching bases. In germline, CDR1 is LGHDT, CDR2 YNNKEL (reference sequence). This CDR3 has 15 residues. Trimming took 5 bases from V and 0 from J, leaving 11 bases between them. CDR3 amino acids: CASSTGVSSYNEQFF. CDR3 bases: TGTGCCAGCAGCACAGGAGTCAGCTCCTACAATGAGCAGTTCTTC.

The rearrangement uses TRBV19 and TRBJ2-2, with D unresolved. The CDR3 contains 12 residues. Germline V gives CDR1 LNHDA, CDR2 SQIVND (reference sequence). V shed 3 bases and J shed 6 bases, with 5 bases lying between them. CDR3 residues: CASSIFSGELFF. CDR3 coding DNA: TGTGCCAGTAGTATCTTTTCCGGGGAGCTGTTTTTT.

This clone was counted a few times. V usage is TRBV19 and J usage is TRBJ1-2; D is perhaps TRBD1 (6 bases). Deletions cut 6 bases from V and 4 bases from J, with 18 bases between. The CDR3 contains 15 residues. From germline, CDR1 is LNHDA and CDR2 SQIVND (reference sequence). CDR3 protein: CASSAGGGARYGYTF. The CDR3 DNA is TGTGCCAGTAGCGCCGGAGGGGGGGCGCGCTATGGCTACACCTTC.

This clone turned up a few times. This chain uses TRBV6-5 with TRBJ1-1; no clear D. Germline-derived CDR1 and CDR2 are MNHEY and SVGAGI. The CDR3 loop spans 14 amino acids. V dropped 7 bases and J dropped 4 bases, with 16 bases sitting between them. The CDR3 region has the DNA TGTGCCAGCACTCCGGAGCTTTTGCGCACTGAAGCTTTCTTT. Translated: CASTPELLRTEAFF.

The V and J genes are TRBV6-5 and TRBJ2-7, with D tentatively TRBD2 (5 bases). Per the germline V gene, CDR1 is MNHEY and CDR2 is SVGAGI. Trimming shortened V by 2 bases and J by 5 bases, and 19 bases separated the two germline ends. The CDR3 covers 16 residues. The CDR3 DNA reads TGTGCCAGCAGTTACCCGAGGGCCGGGATAATCCACGAGCAGTACTTC. This translates into CASSYPRAGIIHEQYF.

The CDR3 region has the DNA TGTGCCAGCAGCCCAAGCTGGGAGGGCTCTTTCTACGAGCAGTACTTC. Translation gives CASSPSWEGSFYEQYF. This sequence joins TRBV5-6 and TRBJ2-7, with TRBD2 identical over 7 bases. Per the germline V gene, CDR1 is SGHDT and CDR2 is YYEEEE. This CDR3 spans 16 amino acids. V was pared by 4 bases and J by 3 bases, with 13 bases of the junction left unmatched.

The chain joins TRBV28 to TRBJ1-2; tentatively, D is TRBD1 (6 bases). The ends were cut back, 6 bases at V and 4 bases at J, with 12 bases in the middle. CDR1 and CDR2 (germline): MDHEN, SYDVKM. The CDR3 has 13 residues. CDR3: CASRDGGRYGYTF. The CDR3 DNA sequence: TGTGCCAGCAGAGACGGGGGGCGCTATGGCTACACCTTC.

The chain has TRBV9 and TRBJ2-5; D may be TRBD1 or TRBD2 (6 bases each). Trimming took off 4 bases at V and 4 bases at J, with 23 bases between the two ends. There are 17 residues in the CDR3. The germline V gene has CDR1 SGDLS and CDR2 YYNGEE. CDR3 sequence reads: CASSPLWRGGGGETQYF. The CDR3 nucleotides are TGTGCCAGCAGCCCCCTCTGGAGGGGAGGAGGGGGAGAGACCCAGTACTTC.

This clone appeared once. This chain joins TRBV12-3 or TRBV12-4 and TRBJ1-3; D gene uncertain. Deletions cut 7 bases from V and 0 bases from J, with 7 bases between. CDR3 length: 13 residues. The CDR3 here is CASNVASGNTIYF. In DNA, the CDR3 is TGTGCCAGCAACGTAGCCTCTGGAAACACCATATATTTT.

The V and J genes are TRBV6-1 and TRBJ1-1; D unclear. The V end lost 3 bases, the J end lost 13 bases, and 15 bases lay between the germline ends. Germline CDR1 and CDR2: MNHNS and SASEGT. The length of the CDR3 is 12 residues. In DNA form, the CDR3 reads TGTGCCAGCAGTGAGCAAGCACGGCTGGTTTTCTTT. It translates to CASSEQARLVFF.

The rearrangement links TRBV14 to TRBJ2-3, with 7 bases lining up with TRBD2. With V trimmed by 5 bases and J by 5 bases, 13 bases remained unmatched. The germline CDR1 and CDR2 sequences are SGHDN and FVKESK. The CDR3 consists of 16 residues. The CDR3 protein is CASSGEWGGLGDTQYF. The CDR3 coding sequence is TGTGCCAGCAGCGGAGAATGGGGAGGGCTTGGAGATACGCAGTATTTT.